The rows below give T cell receptor beta chains drawn from one sample of a study of CD8 T cells in ankylosing spondylitis. Via MiXCR, TCRdb re-called the 5' RACE reads, giving one row per CDR3 protein. The table lists around 130,000 distinct CDR3 sequences, about 7% of them singletons. The sequencing input was blood, either unsorted or a sorted T cell fraction (not recorded which). These receptors were obtained from a male donor with ankylosing spondylitis or in good health (not recorded which). CDR3s include the opening cysteine and the closing phenylalanine or tryptophan. A D gene is named only where the DNA matches it firmly. For some rows the clone size is stated as once, few or many, or as a class when expanded; others skip it.

V gene: TRBV20-1
D gene: -
clone size: many
J gene: TRBJ2-7
CDR3 protein: CSARDPTPRYEQYF
CDR3 DNA: TGCAGTGCTAGAGACCCGACTCCTCGTTACGAGCAGTACTTC

V gene: TRBV5-1
D gene: -
clone size: many
J gene: TRBJ1-1
CDR3 protein: CASSLTGANTEAFF
CDR3 DNA: TGCGCCAGCAGCTTGACGGGGGCGAACACTGAAGCTTTCTTT

V gene: TRBV20-1
D gene: TRBD1
clone size: many
J gene: TRBJ2-7
CDR3 protein: CSARDPGQTYEQYF
CDR3 DNA: TGCAGTGCTAGAGATCCGGGACAGACCTACGAGCAGTACTTC

V gene: TRBV9
D gene: -
clone size: many
J gene: TRBJ1-4
CDR3 protein: CASSVGIRTATNEKLFF
CDR3 DNA: TGTGCCAGCAGCGTAGGAATTCGGACAGCAACTAATGAAAAACTGTTTTTT

V gene: TRBV10-3
D gene: -
clone size: many
J gene: TRBJ1-5
CDR3 protein: CAAQTDRSNQPQHF
CDR3 DNA: TGTGCCGCCCAAACCGACAGGAGCAATCAGCCCCAGCATTTT

V gene: TRBV5-1
D gene: -
clone size: many
J gene: TRBJ1-5
CDR3 protein: CASSWGEYSNQPQHF
CDR3 DNA: TGCGCCAGCAGCTGGGGGGAGTATAGCAATCAGCCCCAGCATTTT

V gene: TRBV30
D gene: TRBD2
clone size: once
J gene: TRBJ2-1
CDR3 protein: CAWTLYGLAGRNEQFF
CDR3 DNA: TGTGCCTGGACCTTGTACGGCCTAGCGGGAAGGAATGAGCAGTTCTTC

V gene: TRBV7-3
D gene: -
clone size: -
J gene: TRBJ2-2
CDR3 protein: CASSSDGNTGELFF
CDR3 DNA: TGTGCCAGCAGCTCGGACGGGAACACCGGGGAGCTGTTTTTT

V gene: TRBV20-1
D gene: -
clone size: many
J gene: TRBJ2-2
CDR3 protein: CSARPGGSTGELFF
CDR3 DNA: TGCAGTGCTAGACCTGGGGGGAGCACCGGGGAGCTGTTTTTT

V gene: TRBV7-9
D gene: -
clone size: many
J gene: TRBJ2-2
CDR3 protein: CASSSPTGELFF
CDR3 DNA: TGTGCCAGCAGCTCCCCAACCGGGGAGCTGTTTTTT

V gene: TRBV2
D gene: -
clone size: many
J gene: TRBJ2-1
CDR3 protein: CASREQAPFYNEQFF
CDR3 DNA: TGTGCCAGCAGGGAACAGGCACCCTTCTACAATGAGCAGTTCTTC

V gene: TRBV29-1
D gene: -
clone size: many
J gene: TRBJ1-2
CDR3 protein: CSVAESQRGYGYTF
CDR3 DNA: TGCAGCGTAGCCGAAAGCCAAAGGGGCTATGGCTACACCTTC

V gene: TRBV7-9
D gene: TRBD1
clone size: many
J gene: TRBJ1-1
CDR3 protein: CASSLAGRGRNTEAFF
CDR3 DNA: TGTGCCAGCAGCTTAGCCGGCAGGGGGCGCAACACTGAAGCTTTCTTT

V gene: TRBV27
D gene: -
clone size: many
J gene: TRBJ2-5
CDR3 protein: CASSLSITTLKETQYF
CDR3 DNA: TGTGCCAGCAGTTTATCGATAACTACTCTCAAAGAGACCCAGTACTTC

V gene: TRBV7-8
D gene: -
clone size: many
J gene: TRBJ2-5
CDR3 protein: CASSTEGLGETQYF
CDR3 DNA: TGTGCCAGCAGCACCGAAGGCCTTGGGGAGACCCAGTACTTC

V gene: TRBV5-1
D gene: TRBD1
clone size: many
J gene: TRBJ1-1
CDR3 protein: CASQSGTGVQRNTEAFF
CDR3 DNA: TGCGCTTCACAATCCGGGACAGGGGTCCAGAGGAACACTGAAGCTTTCTTT

V gene: TRBV20-1
D gene: -
clone size: few
J gene: TRBJ1-4
CDR3 protein: CSARKGKVEKLFF
CDR3 DNA: TGCAGTGCTAGAAAAGGGAAGGTTGAAAAACTGTTTTTT

V gene: TRBV30
D gene: -
clone size: many
J gene: TRBJ2-7
CDR3 protein: CAWSKRYEQYF
CDR3 DNA: TGTGCCTGGAGTAAACGCTACGAGCAGTACTTC

V gene: TRBV5-1
D gene: TRBD2
clone size: many
J gene: TRBJ2-2
CDR3 protein: CASRVTSGGPTGELFF
CDR3 DNA: TGCGCCAGCAGAGTTACTAGCGGGGGCCCCACCGGGGAGCTGTTTTTT

V gene: TRBV24-1
D gene: -
clone size: many
J gene: TRBJ2-6
CDR3 protein: CATSDDSRANVLTF
CDR3 DNA: TGTGCCACCAGTGATGACAGTAGAGCCAACGTCCTGACTTTC

V gene: TRBV10-3
D gene: -
clone size: -
J gene: TRBJ1-4
CDR3 protein: CATLRGLSEKLFF
CDR3 DNA: TGTGCCACTCTCCGGGGGTTGTCAGAAAAACTGTTTTTT

V gene: TRBV5-4
D gene: -
clone size: once
J gene: TRBJ2-1
CDR3 protein: CASSLVGDGYNEQFF
CDR3 DNA: TGTGCCAGCAGCTTGGTGGGGGACGGCTACAATGAGCAGTTCTTC

V gene: TRBV6-5
D gene: TRBD2
clone size: many
J gene: TRBJ2-1
CDR3 protein: CASSSFLAGVYNEQFF
CDR3 DNA: TGTGCCAGCAGTTCATTCCTAGCGGGAGTCTACAATGAGCAGTTCTTC

V gene: TRBV25-1
D gene: TRBD2
clone size: many
J gene: TRBJ2-5
CDR3 protein: CASGTSGQETQYF
CDR3 DNA: TGTGCCAGCGGGACTAGCGGGCAAGAGACCCAGTACTTC

V gene: TRBV5-1
D gene: TRBD1
clone size: many
J gene: TRBJ1-1
CDR3 protein: CASSPGQGATAEAFF
CDR3 DNA: TGCGCCAGCAGCCCGGGACAGGGGGCGACTGCTGAAGCTTTCTTT

V gene: TRBV29-1
D gene: -
clone size: many
J gene: TRBJ1-2
CDR3 protein: CSGGGSASYGYTF
CDR3 DNA: TGCAGCGGGGGGGGCAGCGCCAGTTATGGCTACACCTTC

V gene: TRBV5-1
D gene: -
clone size: few
J gene: TRBJ2-5
CDR3 protein: CASSMGTTQETQYF
CDR3 DNA: TGCGCCAGCAGCATGGGGACAACCCAAGAGACCCAGTACTTC

V gene: TRBV7-2
D gene: -
clone size: many
J gene: TRBJ2-7
CDR3 protein: CASSLSVSWFDEQYF
CDR3 DNA: TGTGCCAGCAGCTTGTCAGTTAGTTGGTTCGACGAGCAGTACTTC

V gene: TRBV29-1
D gene: TRBD2
clone size: many
J gene: TRBJ2-5
CDR3 protein: CSVGGRAPNQETQYF
CDR3 DNA: TGCAGCGTTGGAGGGAGGGCCCCCAACCAAGAGACCCAGTACTTC

V gene: TRBV29-1
D gene: TRBD2
clone size: few
J gene: TRBJ2-7
CDR3 protein: CSVSSLLAGVTYEQYF
CDR3 DNA: TGCAGCGTCTCCAGCCTACTAGCGGGAGTTACCTACGAGCAGTACTTC

V gene: TRBV7-2
D gene: -
clone size: many
J gene: TRBJ1-6
CDR3 protein: CASSLAFGLENSPLHF
CDR3 DNA: TGTGCCAGCAGCTTAGCGTTCGGGCTCGAGAATTCACCCCTCCACTTT

V gene: TRBV21-1
D gene: -
clone size: many
J gene: TRBJ2-7
CDR3 protein: CACLEGYHEQYF
CDR3 DNA: TGTGCCTGCTTGGAGGGATACCACGAGCAGTACTTC

V gene: TRBV18
D gene: -
clone size: many
J gene: TRBJ2-1
CDR3 protein: CASSPGLSVYNEQFF
CDR3 DNA: TGTGCCAGCTCACCGGGACTTTCCGTTTACAATGAGCAGTTCTTC

V gene: TRBV5-1
D gene: -
clone size: -
J gene: TRBJ1-1
CDR3 protein: CASSSTGPGSEAFF
CDR3 DNA: TGCGCCAGCAGCTCCACCGGGCCAGGATCTGAAGCTTTCTTT

V gene: TRBV20-1
D gene: TRBD2
clone size: many
J gene: TRBJ2-1
CDR3 protein: CSATVTTSGIGDEQFF
CDR3 DNA: TGCAGTGCTACGGTAACGACTAGCGGAATCGGCGATGAGCAGTTCTTC

V gene: TRBV5-6
D gene: -
clone size: many
J gene: TRBJ2-1
CDR3 protein: CASSRLQRGQFF
CDR3 DNA: TGTGCCAGCAGCCGACTGCAAAGGGGGCAGTTCTTC

V gene: TRBV25-1
D gene: TRBD1
clone size: -
J gene: TRBJ2-1
CDR3 protein: CASSDVRQGLGNEQFF
CDR3 DNA: TGTGCCAGCAGTGATGTGCGACAGGGCTTGGGCAATGAGCAGTTCTTC

V gene: TRBV20-1
D gene: TRBD1
clone size: -
J gene: TRBJ2-1
CDR3 protein: CSAGPGQGYNEQFF
CDR3 DNA: TGCAGTGCGGGGCCGGGACAGGGTTACAATGAGCAGTTCTTC

V gene: TRBV7-2
D gene: -
clone size: many
J gene: TRBJ2-5
CDR3 protein: CASSLDGVRGRGTQYF
CDR3 DNA: TGTGCCAGCAGCTTAGACGGAGTAAGGGGAAGGGGGACCCAGTACTTC

V gene: TRBV5-1
D gene: TRBD2
clone size: many
J gene: TRBJ2-2
CDR3 protein: CASSGGLAGPNTGELFF
CDR3 DNA: TGCGCCAGCAGCGGGGGACTAGCGGGACCTAACACCGGGGAGCTGTTTTTT

V gene: TRBV20-1
D gene: -
clone size: many
J gene: TRBJ2-3
CDR3 protein: CSPAEGAADTQYF
CDR3 DNA: TGCAGTCCCGCGGAGGGAGCAGCAGATACGCAGTATTTT

V gene: TRBV5-4
D gene: TRBD2
clone size: -
J gene: TRBJ2-1
CDR3 protein: CASSRRTSGVYNEQFF
CDR3 DNA: TGTGCCAGCAGCCGCCGGACTAGCGGTGTTTACAATGAGCAGTTCTTC

V gene: TRBV12-3/TRBV12-4
D gene: -
clone size: many
J gene: TRBJ1-6
CDR3 protein: CASSFRGYNSPLHF
CDR3 DNA: TGTGCCAGCAGTTTCCGGGGTTATAATTCACCCCTCCACTTT

V gene: TRBV27
D gene: -
clone size: many
J gene: TRBJ1-6
CDR3 protein: CASSLSSGSSYNSPLHF
CDR3 DNA: TGTGCCAGCAGTTTATCCTCGGGCAGTTCCTATAATTCACCCCTCCACTTT

V gene: TRBV29-1
D gene: -
clone size: -
J gene: TRBJ2-5
CDR3 protein: CSVTGPQETQYF
CDR3 DNA: TGCAGCGTGACGGGGCCCCAGGAGACCCAGTACTTC

V gene: TRBV5-5
D gene: -
clone size: -
J gene: TRBJ2-5
CDR3 protein: CASSLGGEETQYF
CDR3 DNA: TGTGCCAGCAGCTTAGGGGGGGAAGAGACCCAGTACTTC

V gene: TRBV19
D gene: -
clone size: many
J gene: TRBJ2-3
CDR3 protein: CASSIVEQSPANF
CDR3 DNA: TGTGCCAGTAGTATTGTCGAACAGTCCCCGGCGAATTTT

V gene: TRBV14
D gene: -
clone size: -
J gene: TRBJ2-6
CDR3 protein: CASSQDQGLSGANVLTF
CDR3 DNA: TGTGCCAGCAGCCAAGACCAGGGACTCTCTGGGGCCAACGTCCTGACTTTC

V gene: TRBV18
D gene: -
clone size: few
J gene: TRBJ2-3
CDR3 protein: CASSPPRDPSTDTQYF
CDR3 DNA: TGTGCCAGCTCACCACCGAGGGACCCTAGCACAGATACGCAGTATTTT

V gene: TRBV5-1
D gene: -
clone size: many
J gene: TRBJ1-1
CDR3 protein: CASSLGVLNTEAFF
CDR3 DNA: TGCGCCAGCAGCTTGGGTGTACTGAACACTGAAGCTTTCTTT

V gene: TRBV5-1
D gene: -
clone size: many
J gene: TRBJ2-7
CDR3 protein: CASKADYEQYF
CDR3 DNA: TGCGCCAGCAAGGCAGACTACGAGCAGTACTTC

V gene: TRBV6-4
D gene: -
clone size: once
J gene: TRBJ2-3
CDR3 protein: CASSDRPNPSTDTQYF
CDR3 DNA: TGTGCCAGCAGTGACCGGCCAAACCCTAGCACAGATACGCAGTATTTT

V gene: TRBV20-1
D gene: TRBD2
clone size: -
J gene: TRBJ2-1
CDR3 protein: CSARSLAGGPWNEQFF
CDR3 DNA: TGCAGTGCTAGATCTCTAGCGGGAGGGCCTTGGAATGAGCAGTTCTTC

V gene: TRBV12-3/TRBV12-4
D gene: -
clone size: many
J gene: TRBJ1-5
CDR3 protein: CASSFDAQGQPQHF
CDR3 DNA: TGTGCCAGCAGTTTTGACGCCCAGGGGCAGCCCCAGCATTTT